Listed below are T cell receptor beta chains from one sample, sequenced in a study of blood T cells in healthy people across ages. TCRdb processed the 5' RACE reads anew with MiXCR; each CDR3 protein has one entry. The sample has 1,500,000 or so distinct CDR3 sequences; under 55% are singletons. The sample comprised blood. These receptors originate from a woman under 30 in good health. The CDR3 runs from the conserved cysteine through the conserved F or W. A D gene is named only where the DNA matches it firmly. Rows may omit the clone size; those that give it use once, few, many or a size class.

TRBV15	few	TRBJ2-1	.	CATSRAPSAFSYNEQFF	TGTGCCACCAGCAGGGCACCTTCAGCGTTCTCCTACAATGAGCAGTTCTTC
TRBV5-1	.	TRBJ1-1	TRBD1	CVSSPTGGTAFF	TGCGTCAGCAGCCCAACAGGGGGAACAGCTTTCTTT
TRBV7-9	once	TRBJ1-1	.	CASSIQTGIPEAFF	TGTGCCAGCAGCATACAAACAGGAATCCCTGAAGCTTTCTTT
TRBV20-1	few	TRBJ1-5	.	CSATLGVGQPQHF	TGCAGTGCTACTTTGGGGGTTGGTCAGCCCCAGCATTTT
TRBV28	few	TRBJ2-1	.	CASSGAEAVDEQFF	TGTGCCAGCAGTGGCGCCGAGGCGGTGGATGAGCAGTTCTTC
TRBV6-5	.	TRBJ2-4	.	CATRLIAKNIQYF	TGTGCCACTCGACTTATAGCCAAAAACATTCAGTACTTC
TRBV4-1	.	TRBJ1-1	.	CASSGVYSTEAFF	TGCGCCAGCAGTGGGGTCTACAGCACTGAAGCTTTCTTT
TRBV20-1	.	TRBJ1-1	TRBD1	CSASARGRGAFF	TGCAGTGCTAGTGCCAGGGGGCGGGGAGCTTTCTTT
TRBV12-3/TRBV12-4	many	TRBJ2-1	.	CASSLRRDNNEQFF	TGTGCCAGCAGTTTAAGGCGGGACAACAATGAGCAGTTCTTC
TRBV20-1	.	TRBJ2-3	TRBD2	CSARTSGGAGDTQYF	TGCAGTGCTAGAACTAGCGGGGGGGCCGGAGATACGCAGTATTTT
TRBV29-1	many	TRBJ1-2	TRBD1	CSATPGQGNYGYTF	TGCAGCGCTACCCCCGGACAGGGGAACTATGGCTACACCTTC
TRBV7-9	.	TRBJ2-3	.	CASSLSGLRSDAQYF	TGTGCCAGCAGCTTGAGTGGGCTGAGGTCAGATGCGCAGTATTTT
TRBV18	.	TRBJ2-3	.	CASSSFRASTDTQYF	TGTGCCAGCTCATCATTCAGGGCAAGCACAGATACGCAGTATTTT
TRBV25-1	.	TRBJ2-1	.	CASSEYLVARPDEQFF	TGTGCCAGCAGTGAATATTTGGTTGCTCGGCCCGATGAGCAGTTCTTC
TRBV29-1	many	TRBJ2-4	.	CSVGFPRGTKNIQYF	TGCAGCGTCGGTTTCCCCAGGGGTACCAAAAACATTCAGTACTTC